A selection of T cell receptor beta chains follows, all from one sample in a study of shared clonotypes between healthy human individuals. Produced via immunoSEQ multiplex PCR; TCRdb's table is partial and in-frame only. The profile shows around 500,000 clones, around 80% of them singletons. What was sequenced was PBMCs. The receptors derive from a woman between 35 and 50 years old in good health. Some clones in this sample may be carry-over from other donors' samples. Each CDR3 is given with its conserved first and last residue. Fields, in order: D gene, CDR3 length, J gene, V gene, clone size, CDR3 protein, CDR3 DNA. The D gene is left open where the match is weak. The size entry is marked missing in some rows and otherwise reads once, few, many or a size class.

>TRBD1|15|TRBJ1-3|TRBV18|many
CASSYGQGKGNTIYF
TGTGCCAGCTCATATGGACAGGGAAAAGGAAACACCATATATTTT
>.|12|TRBJ2-1|TRBV5-4|few
CASSLSVNEQFF
TGTGCCAGCAGCTTGTCTGTGAATGAGCAGTTCTTC
>.|12|TRBJ2-1|TRBV2|.
CASSESRGEQFF
TGTGCCAGCAGTGAAAGTCGGGGTGAGCAGTTCTTC
>TRBD1|15|TRBJ1-1|TRBV16|.
CASSPLQGVPTEAFF
TGTGCCAGCAGCCCCCTTCAGGGGGTCCCCACTGAAGCTTTCTTT
>TRBD1|16|TRBJ2-2|TRBV7-3|.
CASSAGDRGHVGELFF
TGTGCCAGCAGCGCCGGGGACAGGGGGCATGTTGGGGAGCTGTTTTTT
>.|14|TRBJ2-3|TRBV19|.
CASSRGVGTDTQYF
TGTGCCAGTAGCCGGGGAGTGGGCACAGATACGCAGTATTTT
>TRBD2|13|TRBJ2-7|TRBV25-1|.
CASSELSGGVQYF
TGTGCCAGCAGTGAATTATCCGGGGGGGTTCAGTACTTC
>TRBD2|15|TRBJ2-7|TRBV9|.
CASSPSGSYSYEQYF
TGTGCCAGCAGCCCAAGCGGGAGTTACTCCTACGAGCAGTACTTC
>TRBD1|18|TRBJ2-6|TRBV5-1|once
CASSGDRGGYSGANVLTF
TGCGCCAGCAGCGGGGACAGGGGCGGATACTCTGGGGCCAACGTCCTGACTTTC
>TRBD2|15|TRBJ2-3|TRBV5-1|.
CASSAGTSLTDTQYF
TGCGCCAGCAGCGCGGGGACTAGCCTCACAGATACGCAGTATTTT
>.|14|TRBJ2-2|TRBV27|once
CASRRGTNTGELFF
TGTGCCAGCAGGAGGGGAACGAACACCGGGGAGCTGTTTTTT
>.|17|TRBJ2-7|TRBV5-6|once
CASSRRRRGPKGYEQYF
TGTGCCAGCAGTCGCAGACGCCGAGGACCGAAGGGTTACGAGCAGTACTTC
>TRBD1|15|TRBJ1-5|TRBV27|.
CASSRQGASNQPQHF
TGTGCCAGCAGCCGACAGGGGGCAAGCAATCAGCCCCAGCATTTT
>.|12|TRBJ2-7|TRBV2|.
CASSQEGGEQYF
TGTGCCAGCAGCCAGGAAGGTGGCGAGCAGTACTTC
>.|15|TRBJ2-1|TRBV5-1|.
CASSLEASSYNEQFF
TGCGCCAGCAGCTTGGAGGCTAGCTCCTACAATGAGCAGTTCTTC
>.|13|TRBJ2-5|TRBV19|few
CASSREFEETQYF
TGTGCCAGTAGTCGCGAGTTCGAGGAGACCCAGTACTTC
>.|15|TRBJ2-3|TRBV5-4|once
CASSAWRSSTDTQYF
TGTGCCAGCAGCGCATGGCGATCTAGCACAGATACGCAGTATTTT
>.|12|TRBJ1-1|TRBV7-9|.
CASSIHTTEAFF
TGTGCCAGCAGCATTCATACCACTGAAGCTTTCTTT
>.|13|TRBJ2-7|TRBV11-2|.
CASSLGQTYEQYF
TGTGCCAGCAGCTTAGGGCAGACCTACGAGCAGTACTTC
>.|15|TRBJ2-1|TRBV16|few
CASSPRLLDGHEQFF
TGTGCCAGCAGCCCGCGACTGCTCGACGGACATGAGCAGTTCTTC
>TRBD2|17|TRBJ2-3|TRBV9|.
CASSVGSPGRGEDTQYF
TGTGCCAGCAGCGTAGGCTCCCCCGGGAGGGGGGAAGATACGCAGTATTTT
>TRBD2|13|TRBJ2-5|TRBV6-1|.
CASLSGSRETQYF
TGTGCCAGTCTGAGCGGGAGTCGGGAGACCCAGTACTTC
>TRBD2|14|TRBJ2-5|TRBV9|.
CASSALAGGETQYF
TGTGCCAGCAGCGCCCTAGCGGGGGGGGAGACCCAGTACTTC
>TRBD1|16|TRBJ2-7|TRBV23-1|.
CASSQSMGQGRGEQYF
TGCGCCAGCAGTCAATCGATGGGACAGGGCCGGGGCGAGCAGTACTTC
>.|13|TRBJ1-4|TRBV19|.
CASSIPRREKLFF
TGTGCCAGTAGTATCCCCCGCCGTGAAAAACTGTTTTTT
>.|14|TRBJ2-5|TRBV28|.
CASSPGQFGETQYF
TGTGCCAGCAGCCCTGGACAGTTCGGGGAGACCCAGTACTTC
>TRBD1|17|TRBJ1-1|TRBV9|few
CASSQGQGRTRGEEAFF
TGTGCCAGCAGCCAAGGACAGGGCAGGACAAGAGGGGAAGAAGCTTTCTTT
>TRBD2|14|TRBJ2-1|TRBV28|.
CASSTPGLADTQFF
TGTGCCAGCAGTACTCCGGGACTAGCGGACACTCAGTTCTTC
>.|15|TRBJ2-7|TRBV11-2|.
CASSFGGRTPYEQYF
TGTGCCAGCAGCTTTGGGGGCAGGACCCCCTACGAGCAGTACTTC
>.|13|TRBJ1-1|TRBV28|.
CASSLRFPTEAFF
TGTGCCAGCAGTTTAAGGTTCCCCACTGAAGCTTTCTTT
>.|15|TRBJ2-6|TRBV7-9|.
CASATRNLGANVLTF
TGTGCCAGCGCGACGCGAAACTTGGGGGCCAACGTCCTGACTTTC